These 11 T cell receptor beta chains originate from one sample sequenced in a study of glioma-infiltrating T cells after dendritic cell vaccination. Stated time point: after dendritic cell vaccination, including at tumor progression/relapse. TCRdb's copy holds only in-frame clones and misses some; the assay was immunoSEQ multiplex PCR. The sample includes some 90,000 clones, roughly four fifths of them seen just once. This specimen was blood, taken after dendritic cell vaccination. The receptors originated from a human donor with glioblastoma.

Here the CDR3 DNA reads TGTGCCAGCAGTTACACCGGACGGGGGGTAGACTATGGCTACACCTTC. Encoded protein: CASSYTGRGVDYGYTF. This chain connects TRBV28 to TRBJ1-2, with a tentative D call TRBD1 (5 bases). Looked up from germline, CDR1 is MDHEN and CDR2 is SYDVKM. V gave up 4 bases and J gave up 3 bases, with 18 bases separating them. The CDR3 is 16 residues long.

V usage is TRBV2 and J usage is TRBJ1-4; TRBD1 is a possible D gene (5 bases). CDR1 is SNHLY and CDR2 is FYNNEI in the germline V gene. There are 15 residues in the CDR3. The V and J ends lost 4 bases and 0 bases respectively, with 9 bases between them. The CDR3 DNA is TGTGCCAGCAGTGGCACAGGACCAACTAATGAAAAACTGTTTTTT. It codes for CASSGTGPTNEKLFF.

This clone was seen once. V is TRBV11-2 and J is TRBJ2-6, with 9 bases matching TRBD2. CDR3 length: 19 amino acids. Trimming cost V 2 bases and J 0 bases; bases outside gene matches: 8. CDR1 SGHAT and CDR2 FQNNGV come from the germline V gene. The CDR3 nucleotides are TGTGCCAGCAGCTTAACATCTAGCGGGGCACCCTCTGGGGCCAACGTCCTGACTTTC. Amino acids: CASSLTSSGAPSGANVLTF.

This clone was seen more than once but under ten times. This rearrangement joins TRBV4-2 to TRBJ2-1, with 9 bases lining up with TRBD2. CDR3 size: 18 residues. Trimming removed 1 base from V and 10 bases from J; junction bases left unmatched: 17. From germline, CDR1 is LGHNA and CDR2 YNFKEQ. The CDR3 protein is CASSQAKASGKYRDEQFF. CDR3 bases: TGTGCCAGCAGCCAAGCGAAGGCTAGCGGGAAATATAGGGACGAGCAGTTCTTC.

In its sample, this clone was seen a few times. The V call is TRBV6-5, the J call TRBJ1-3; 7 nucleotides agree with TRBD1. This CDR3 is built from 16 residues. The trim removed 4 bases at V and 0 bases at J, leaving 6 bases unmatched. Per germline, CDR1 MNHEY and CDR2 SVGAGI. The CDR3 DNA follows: TGTGCCAGCAGTTTGTGGTCAGGGGGCTCTGGAAACACCATATATTTT. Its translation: CASSLWSGGSGNTIYF.

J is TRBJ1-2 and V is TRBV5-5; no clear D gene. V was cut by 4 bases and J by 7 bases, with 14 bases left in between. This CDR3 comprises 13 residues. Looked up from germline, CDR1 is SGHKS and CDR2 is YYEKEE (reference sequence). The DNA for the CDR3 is TGTGCCAGCAGCACACTAGTAGCAGCTGGCTACACCTTC. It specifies CASSTLVAAGYTF. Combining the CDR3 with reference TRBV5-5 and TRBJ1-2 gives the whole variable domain DAGVTQSPTHLIKTRGQQVTLRCSPISGHKSVSWYQQVLGQGPQFIFQYYEKEERGRGNFPDRFSARQFPNYSSELNVNALLLGDSALYLCASSTLVAAGYTFGSGTRLTVV.

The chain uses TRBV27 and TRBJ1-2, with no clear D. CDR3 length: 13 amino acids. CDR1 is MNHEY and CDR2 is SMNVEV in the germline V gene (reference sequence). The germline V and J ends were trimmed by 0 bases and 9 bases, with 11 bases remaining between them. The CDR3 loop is CASSLSAGTSYTF. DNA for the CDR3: TGTGCCAGCAGTTTATCCGCGGGTACTAGCTACACCTTC.

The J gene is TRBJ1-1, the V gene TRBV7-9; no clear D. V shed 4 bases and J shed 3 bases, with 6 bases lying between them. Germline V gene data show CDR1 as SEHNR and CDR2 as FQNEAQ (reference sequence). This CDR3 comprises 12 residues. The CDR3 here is CASSSGYTEAFF. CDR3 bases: TGTGCCAGCAGCTCTGGCTACACTGAAGCTTTCTTT.

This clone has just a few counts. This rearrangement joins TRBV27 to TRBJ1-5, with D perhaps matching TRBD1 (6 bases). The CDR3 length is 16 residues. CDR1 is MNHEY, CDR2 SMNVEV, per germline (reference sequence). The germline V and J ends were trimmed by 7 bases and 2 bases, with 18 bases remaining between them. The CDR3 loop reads CASMGGQGTGNQPQHF. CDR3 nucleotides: TGTGCCAGCATGGGGGGGCAGGGGACCGGCAATCAGCCCCAGCATTTT.

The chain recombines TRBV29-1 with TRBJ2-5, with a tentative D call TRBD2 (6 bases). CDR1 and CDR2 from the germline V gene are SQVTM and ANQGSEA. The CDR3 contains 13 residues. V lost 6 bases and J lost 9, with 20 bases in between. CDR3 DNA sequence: TGCAGCGTCGGCTGGGACTTCAGAGGGGCCCAGTACTTC. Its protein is CSVGWDFRGAQYF.

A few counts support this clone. The CDR3 sequence is CAGGWDRVPLSSYEQYV. The CDR3 DNA follows: TGTGCCGGGGGATGGGACAGGGTCCCCCTAAGCTCCTACGAGCAGTACGTC. The gene calls are TRBV21-1 and TRBJ2-7; no check of the table's D call, TRBD1, against the DNA was made. TRBV21-1 is noted as a pseudogene. The CDR3 has 17 residues.